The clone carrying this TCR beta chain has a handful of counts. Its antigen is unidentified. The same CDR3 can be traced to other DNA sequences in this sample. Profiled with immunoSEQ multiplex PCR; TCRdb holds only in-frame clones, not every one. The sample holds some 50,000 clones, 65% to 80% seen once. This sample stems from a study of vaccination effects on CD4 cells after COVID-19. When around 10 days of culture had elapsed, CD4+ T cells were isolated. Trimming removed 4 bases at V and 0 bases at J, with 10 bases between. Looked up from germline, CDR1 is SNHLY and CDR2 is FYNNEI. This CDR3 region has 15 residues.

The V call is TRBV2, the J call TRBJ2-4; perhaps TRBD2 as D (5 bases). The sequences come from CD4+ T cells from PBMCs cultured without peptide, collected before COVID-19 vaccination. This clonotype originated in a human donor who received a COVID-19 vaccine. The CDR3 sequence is CASSGEGLAKNIQYF. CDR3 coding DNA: TGTGCCAGCAGTGGTGAAGGACTAGCCAAAAACATTCAGTACTTC. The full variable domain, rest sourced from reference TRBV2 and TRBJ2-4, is EPEVTQTPSHQVTQMGQEVILRCVPISNHLYFYWYRQILGQKVEFLVSFYNNEISEKSEIFDDQFSVERPDGSNFTLKIRSTKLEDSAMYFCASSGEGLAKNIQYFGAGTRLSVL.